The 3 T cell receptor beta chains listed next were all sequenced from one sample in a study of tumor-infiltrating lymphocytes in primary liver carcinoma (dated by TCRdb to 2016 to 2017). RNA from unsorted whole blood was extracted with TRIzol reagent, and germline DNA was obtained with the DNeasy Blood & Tissue kit. The run used an Illumina HiSeq 2500. Starting from 500 to 650 ng total RNA, TCRbeta-specific cDNA was produced by reverse transcription with a constant-region primer and ProtoScript II reverse transcriptase. Construction of the TCRbeta libraries relied on three nested rounds of multiplex PCR, following a slightly modified ARM-PCR procedure. Each of the first two PCR rounds ran for approximately 11 cycles using multiplex TRBV1-TRBV30 forward primers together with a Cbeta reverse primer. TCRdb's own reprocessing of the public reads used fastp at Q25 and MiXCR and kept productive beta chains. Rows merge per CDR3 protein into single entries with the most common DNA and genes. The sample contains about 200,000 distinct CDR3 sequences, 65% of them found a single time. Of the sample, 7% to 8.5% is held by the ten largest clones.

The sequenced material came from peripheral blood. The receptor source for this set is a woman in her fifties or sixties with primary liver carcinoma and hepatitis B virus infection.

Concerning this clonotype itself: Being one base from a much bigger clone, this may be a read error. This chain uses TRBV6-5 with TRBJ2-3; 10 bases agree with TRBD2. This CDR3 has 18 residues. CDR1 is MNHEY, CDR2 SVGAGI, per germline. The CDR3 DNA is TGTGCCAGCAGATCTCTAACTAGCGGGAAAAGGGGCACAGATACGAAGTATTTT. The encoded protein is CASRSLTSGKRGTDTKYF.

This clonotype was picked up one time. This chain links TRBV7-9 with TRBJ1-1; TRBD1 agrees at 7 bases. The germline V gene encodes CDR1 SEHNR and CDR2 FQNEAQ (reference sequence). J was trimmed by 6 bases and V by 3 bases; bases with no gene match: 7. This CDR3 region has 14 residues. The CDR3 coding sequence is TGTGCCAGCAGCTTTCTGGGACAGTGGGCTGAAGCTTTCTTT. It is translated as CASSFLGQWAEAFF.

Remarks on this clonotype: Germline and junction disagree at one end, which may indicate a read error. The chain combines TRBV29-1 with TRBJ2-3, with D perhaps matching TRBD2 (6 bases). The CDR3 contains 14 residues. Germline loops: CDR1 SQVTM, CDR2 ANQGSEA. CDR3 coding DNA: TGTAGCGTTGAAGTCGAGCGGGCTGGAGATACGCTGTATTTT. This sequence encodes CSVEVERAGDTLYF.